The T cell receptor beta chain under discussion was sequenced for a study of spatial heterogeneity in lung cancer. Study conclusions and caveats: Intratumoral expanded alpha and beta TCR counts were found to track tumor mutation counts.

This clonotype was seen many times. Its antigen is still unknown. This beta chain lies outside the target of a library built for alpha chains; its clone size means little. As to time point: sample taken at primary tumor resection. V was clipped by 8 bases and J by 4 bases; unmatched bases: 10. The CDR3 runs to 14 residues. Germline-derived CDR1 and CDR2 are MDHEN and SYDVKM. The study tagged each TCR cDNA molecule with a unique molecular identifier. TCRdb passed the 5' RACE reads through MiXCR, listing each CDR3 protein once. The sample shows thousands of distinct CDR3 sequences, roughly 8.2% of them seen only once.

This TCR was recovered from a female donor with early-stage non-small cell lung cancer. The chain couples TRBV28 to TRBJ1-2; 7 positions match TRBD1. The source material was lung tumor tissue, sampled at surgery. CDR3 in DNA: TGTGCCAGCCAGGGGGGACAGACCTTCTATGGCTACACCTTC. Translation: CASQGGQTFYGYTF.